This record concerns one TCR beta chain sequence. Original handling: Reference gene primer amplification in the assay estimated nucleated cell counts. The protocol was immunoSEQ multiplex PCR, while the TCRdb copy is restricted to in-frame clones and leaves out a portion. The V and J calls and clone size are taken from that table; D and trimming were inferred from the DNA. Of about 270,000 clones detected, approximately 86% appear once; the ten largest clones hold about 10%. The source of the sample is a study of blood T cell repertoires in COVID-19. Study in general: Acute-phase and convalescent COVID-19 samples originated in the United States, Italy and Spain. In each case, the material was cDNA or gDNA derived from T cells, B-cell-depleted T cells, or PBMCs.

Germline CDR1 reads SNHLY; CDR2 reads FYNNEI. This CDR3 contains 15 residues. V shed 5 bases and J shed 2 bases, with 14 bases lying between them. The TCR comes from a man in his forties with active or convalescent COVID-19. V gene TRBV2 combines with J gene TRBJ2-3, with a tentative D call TRBD1 (6 bases). Sequencing was performed on peripheral blood. CDR3 sequence reads: CASSQLDSYTDTQYF. The CDR3 DNA follows: TGTGCCAGCAGTCAACTGGACAGTTACACAGATACGCAGTATTTT.